The entry below describes one TCR beta chain. Deep sequencing aimed at 1 in 200,000 to 1 in 1 million T cells' resolution. Assay: immunoSEQ multiplex PCR; the TCRdb copy retains only in-frame clones and omits some. The repertoire holds 50,000 to 70,000 clones, with 50% to 65% as singletons. The length of the CDR3 is 14 residues. The V end lost 5 bases, the J end lost 3 bases, and 11 bases lay between the germline ends. Per germline, CDR1 SNHLY and CDR2 FYNNEI. These data come from a study of cytotoxic CD8 clonotypes in ibrutinib-treated CLL. The receptor's source is a human donor with chronic lymphocytic leukemia. The rearrangement joins TRBV2 to TRBJ1-5, with D uncertain. This sample comprised PBMCs, obtained at disease progression, from a patient treated with ibrutinib. The DNA for the CDR3 is TGTGCCAGCAGTATAATAGGCCCCAATCAGCCCCAGCATTTT. This gives the protein CASSIIGPNQPQHF.